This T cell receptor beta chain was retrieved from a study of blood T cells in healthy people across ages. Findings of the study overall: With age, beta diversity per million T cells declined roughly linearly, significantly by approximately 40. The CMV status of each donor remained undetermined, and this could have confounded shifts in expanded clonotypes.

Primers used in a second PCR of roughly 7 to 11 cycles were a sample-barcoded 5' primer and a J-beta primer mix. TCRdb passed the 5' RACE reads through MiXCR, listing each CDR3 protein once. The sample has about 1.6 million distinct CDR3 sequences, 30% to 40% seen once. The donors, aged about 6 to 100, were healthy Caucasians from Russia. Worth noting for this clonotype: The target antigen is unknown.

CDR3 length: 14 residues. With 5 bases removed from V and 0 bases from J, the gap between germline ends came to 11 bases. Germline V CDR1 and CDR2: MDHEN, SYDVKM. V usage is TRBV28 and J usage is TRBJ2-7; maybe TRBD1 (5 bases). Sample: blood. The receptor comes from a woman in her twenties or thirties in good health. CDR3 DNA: TGTGCCAGCAGTGACAGAACACTCTCCTACGAGCAGTACTTC. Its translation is CASSDRTLSYEQYF.